This is a list of T cell receptor beta chains from one sample in a study of human T cells and chemical hapten exposure. TCRdb redid the calling of the RACE reads with MiXCR, one entry per CDR3 protein. The table has 350,000 to 450,000 distinct CDR3 sequences, approximately 5.1% seen once; the top ten hold around 2.6%. The input for sequencing was whole blood, taken in connection with sensitization to the hapten diphenylcyclopropenone (DPC). The receptors come from a woman aged 45-65 years with alopecia areata. Some clones in this sample may be carry-over from other donors' samples. CDR3s include the opening cysteine and the closing phenylalanine or tryptophan. Fields, in order: clone size, V gene, J gene, D gene, CDR3 DNA, CDR3 protein. A D gene is named only where the DNA matches it firmly. Part of the rows lack a size; the others show once, few, many or a class for expanded clones.

abundance: -
v_gene: TRBV27
j_gene: TRBJ1-6
d_gene: -
CDR3nt: TGTGCCAGCAGTTTCACGAATTCACCCCTCCACTTT
CDR3aa: CASSFTNSPLHF

abundance: many
v_gene: TRBV20-1
j_gene: TRBJ2-7
d_gene: -
CDR3nt: TGCAGTGCTAGACTTGGGGCCCAGTACGAGCAGTACTTC
CDR3aa: CSARLGAQYEQYF

abundance: -
v_gene: TRBV7-2
j_gene: TRBJ2-7
d_gene: -
CDR3nt: TGTGCCAGCAGCTCCGTCTGGTACGAGCAGTACTTC
CDR3aa: CASSSVWYEQYF

abundance: many
v_gene: TRBV3-1
j_gene: TRBJ2-1
d_gene: -
CDR3nt: TGTGCCAGCAGCCACGACCATACCTACAATGAGCAGTTCTTC
CDR3aa: CASSHDHTYNEQFF

abundance: many
v_gene: TRBV5-5
j_gene: TRBJ2-2
d_gene: -
CDR3nt: TGTGCCAGCAGCTTGGATCTTAGGACAGTCACCGGGGAGCTGTTTTTT
CDR3aa: CASSLDLRTVTGELFF

abundance: many
v_gene: TRBV15
j_gene: TRBJ2-2
d_gene: TRBD1
CDR3nt: TGTGCCACCAGCAACACAGGGGGCCGAGGCGGGGAGCTGTTTTTT
CDR3aa: CATSNTGGRGGELFF

abundance: -
v_gene: TRBV2
j_gene: TRBJ2-7
d_gene: -
CDR3nt: TGTGCCAGCAGTGAAGAACGGGGCGACGAGCAGTACTTC
CDR3aa: CASSEERGDEQYF

abundance: many
v_gene: TRBV6-2/TRBV6-3
j_gene: TRBJ2-7
d_gene: -
CDR3nt: TGTGCCAGCAGTTACAATGCAGGCCCATCGGGGGAGCAGTACTTC
CDR3aa: CASSYNAGPSGEQYF

abundance: many
v_gene: TRBV29-1
j_gene: TRBJ2-7
d_gene: TRBD1
CDR3nt: TGCAGCGTTAGTGGTTTCGGGACAGGGAACTACGAGCAGTACTTC
CDR3aa: CSVSGFGTGNYEQYF

abundance: many
v_gene: TRBV6-5
j_gene: TRBJ1-6
d_gene: -
CDR3nt: TGTGCCAGCAGTCCTATTTCCTCCTATAATTCACCCCTCCACTTT
CDR3aa: CASSPISSYNSPLHF

abundance: few
v_gene: TRBV12-3/TRBV12-4
j_gene: TRBJ1-3
d_gene: -
CDR3nt: TGTGCCAGCAGTTACAGGGTCTCTGGAAACACCATATATTTT
CDR3aa: CASSYRVSGNTIYF

abundance: many
v_gene: TRBV5-1
j_gene: TRBJ2-2
d_gene: TRBD1
CDR3nt: TGCGCCAGCAGCTTCCGGACAGGGAACACCGGGGAGCTGTTTTTT
CDR3aa: CASSFRTGNTGELFF

abundance: many
v_gene: TRBV12-3/TRBV12-4
j_gene: TRBJ2-7
d_gene: TRBD2
CDR3nt: TGTGCCAGCAGTCTATCTAGCGGAGTCTACGAGCAGTACTTC
CDR3aa: CASSLSSGVYEQYF

abundance: few
v_gene: TRBV3-1
j_gene: TRBJ2-2
d_gene: TRBD2
CDR3nt: TGTGCCAGCAGCCAATGGCGGGAGTCTACCGGGGAGCTGTTTTTT
CDR3aa: CASSQWRESTGELFF

abundance: -
v_gene: TRBV12-3/TRBV12-4
j_gene: TRBJ2-6
d_gene: TRBD1
CDR3nt: TGTGCCAGCAGCGGGACAGTCTCTGGGGCCAACGTCCTGACTTTC
CDR3aa: CASSGTVSGANVLTF

abundance: many
v_gene: TRBV6-1
j_gene: TRBJ1-6
d_gene: -
CDR3nt: TGTGCCAGCAGTGAAGCCCCGTTGGGCCGTTTGTTCCACTTT
CDR3aa: CASSEAPLGRLFHF

abundance: -
v_gene: TRBV12-3/TRBV12-4
j_gene: TRBJ1-6
d_gene: TRBD1
CDR3nt: TGTGCCAGCAGGCCCAGGGGGCGAAATAATTCACCCCTCCACTTT
CDR3aa: CASRPRGRNNSPLHF

abundance: -
v_gene: TRBV12-3/TRBV12-4
j_gene: TRBJ2-3
d_gene: -
CDR3nt: TGTGCCAGCAGTTTGGGGGACCCGGGGGCGCGGAGAGATACGCAGTATTTT
CDR3aa: CASSLGDPGARRDTQYF

abundance: few
v_gene: TRBV4-2
j_gene: TRBJ2-6
d_gene: -
CDR3nt: TGTGCCAGCAGACGCCGAGACCGCGGTGCTGGGGCCAACGTCCTGACTTTC
CDR3aa: CASRRRDRGAGANVLTF

abundance: many
v_gene: TRBV29-1
j_gene: TRBJ2-1
d_gene: -
CDR3nt: TGCAGCGCGGGGAAGGGTCGGAATGAGCAGTTCTTC
CDR3aa: CSAGKGRNEQFF

abundance: many
v_gene: TRBV7-9
j_gene: TRBJ2-5
d_gene: -
CDR3nt: TGTGCCAGCAGCCCCGTTGAGACCCAGTACTTC
CDR3aa: CASSPVETQYF

abundance: many
v_gene: TRBV28
j_gene: TRBJ2-6
d_gene: -
CDR3nt: TGTGCCAGCAGTCGGGCTGGGGCCAACGTCCTGACTTTC
CDR3aa: CASSRAGANVLTF

abundance: many
v_gene: TRBV3-1
j_gene: TRBJ2-5
d_gene: -
CDR3nt: TGTGCCAGCAGCCGCCCAGGCGAGGCGGGAGAGACCCAGTACTTC
CDR3aa: CASSRPGEAGETQYF

abundance: -
v_gene: TRBV3-1
j_gene: TRBJ2-3
d_gene: TRBD1
CDR3nt: TGTGCCAGCAGCCAAGAGTGGGACAGGGGGGGAAGCACAGATACGCAGTATTTT
CDR3aa: CASSQEWDRGGSTDTQYF

abundance: few
v_gene: TRBV6-5
j_gene: TRBJ2-7
d_gene: -
CDR3nt: TGTGCCAGCAGTTACCGCGGGGGCGCCCTTGACGAGCAGTACTTC
CDR3aa: CASSYRGGALDEQYF

abundance: -
v_gene: TRBV29-1
j_gene: TRBJ2-7
d_gene: -
CDR3nt: TGCAGCGTTGAGGGTGGGCAGGCACCGTCTCCCGAGCAGTACTTC
CDR3aa: CSVEGGQAPSPEQYF